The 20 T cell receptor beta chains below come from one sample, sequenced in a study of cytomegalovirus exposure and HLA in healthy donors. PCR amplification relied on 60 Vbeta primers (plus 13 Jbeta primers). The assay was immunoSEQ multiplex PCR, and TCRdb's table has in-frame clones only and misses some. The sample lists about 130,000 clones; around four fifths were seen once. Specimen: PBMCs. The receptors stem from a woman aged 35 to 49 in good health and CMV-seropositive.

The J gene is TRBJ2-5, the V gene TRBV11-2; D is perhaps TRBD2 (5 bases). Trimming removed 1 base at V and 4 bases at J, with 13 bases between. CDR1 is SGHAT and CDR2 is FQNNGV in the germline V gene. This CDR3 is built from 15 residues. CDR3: CASSLVPTGRETQYF. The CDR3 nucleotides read TGTGCCAGCAGCTTAGTGCCGACGGGAAGAGAGACCCAGTACTTC.

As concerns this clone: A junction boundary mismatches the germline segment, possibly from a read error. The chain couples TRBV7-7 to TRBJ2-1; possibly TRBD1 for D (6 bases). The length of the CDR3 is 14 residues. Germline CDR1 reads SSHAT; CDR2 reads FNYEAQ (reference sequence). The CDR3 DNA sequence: TGTGCTAGCAGCTTTAAACAGGGAAACAATGAGCAGTTCTTC. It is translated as CASSFKQGNNEQFF.

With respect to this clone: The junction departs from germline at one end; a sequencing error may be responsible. CDR3 sequence (DNA): TGTGCTAGCAGCTTACAGAATCAAGAGACCCAGTACTTC. Amino acids: CASSLQNQETQYF. The chain employs TRBV7-7 and TRBJ2-5; no clear D. This CDR3 comprises 13 residues. Germline loops: CDR1 SSHAT, CDR2 FNYEAQ (reference sequence).

CDR3: CASSTYRGRTEAFF. In DNA form, the CDR3 reads TGTGCCAGCAGTACCTACAGGGGGCGGACTGAAGCTTTCTTT. V is TRBV27 and J is TRBJ1-1; 9 bases line up with TRBD1. Germline loops: CDR1 MNHEY, CDR2 SMNVEV (reference sequence). Trimming removed 5 bases from V and 5 bases from J; junction bases left unmatched: 6. CDR3 size: 14 residues.

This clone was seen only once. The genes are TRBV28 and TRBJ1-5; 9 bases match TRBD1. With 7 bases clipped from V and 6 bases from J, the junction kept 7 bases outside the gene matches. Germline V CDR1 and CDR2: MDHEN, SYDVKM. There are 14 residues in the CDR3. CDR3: CASIDTGGFQPQHF. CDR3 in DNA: TGTGCCAGCATTGACACAGGGGGCTTTCAGCCCCAGCATTTT.

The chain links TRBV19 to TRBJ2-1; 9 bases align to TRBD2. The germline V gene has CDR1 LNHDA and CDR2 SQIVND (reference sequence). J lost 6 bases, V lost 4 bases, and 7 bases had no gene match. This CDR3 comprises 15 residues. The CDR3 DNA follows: TGTGCCAGTAGTACGGTAGCGGGAGCTCTCAATGAGCAGTTCTTC. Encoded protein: CASSTVAGALNEQFF.

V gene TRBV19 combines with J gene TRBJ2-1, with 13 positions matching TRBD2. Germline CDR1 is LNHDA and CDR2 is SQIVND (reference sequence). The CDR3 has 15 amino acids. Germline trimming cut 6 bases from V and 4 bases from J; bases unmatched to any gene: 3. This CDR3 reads CASSELAGGYNEQFF. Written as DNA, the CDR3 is TGTGCCAGTAGCGAACTAGCGGGGGGGTACAATGAGCAGTTCTTC.

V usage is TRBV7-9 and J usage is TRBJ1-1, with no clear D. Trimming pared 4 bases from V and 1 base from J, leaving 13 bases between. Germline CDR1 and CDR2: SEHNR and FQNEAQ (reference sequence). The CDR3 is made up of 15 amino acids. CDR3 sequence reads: CASSSPAGWNTEAFF. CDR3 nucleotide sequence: TGTGCCAGCAGCTCCCCAGCGGGCTGGAACACTGAAGCTTTCTTT.

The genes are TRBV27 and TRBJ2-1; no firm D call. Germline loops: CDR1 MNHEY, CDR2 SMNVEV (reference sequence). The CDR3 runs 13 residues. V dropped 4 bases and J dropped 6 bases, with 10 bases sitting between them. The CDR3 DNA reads TGTGCCAGCAGTTACGGCAGGTCCAATGAGCAGTTCTTC. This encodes CASSYGRSNEQFF.

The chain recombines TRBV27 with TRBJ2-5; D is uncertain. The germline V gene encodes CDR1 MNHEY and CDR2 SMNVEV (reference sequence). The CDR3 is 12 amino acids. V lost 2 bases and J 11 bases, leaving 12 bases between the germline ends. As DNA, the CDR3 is TGTGCCAGCAGTTTACACGGAGTGGAGCAGTACTTC. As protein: CASSLHGVEQYF.

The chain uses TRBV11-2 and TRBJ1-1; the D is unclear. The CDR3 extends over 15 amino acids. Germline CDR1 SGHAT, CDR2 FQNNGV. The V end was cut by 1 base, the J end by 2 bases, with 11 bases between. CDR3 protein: CASSLVEGLNTEAFF. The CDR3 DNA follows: TGTGCCAGCAGCTTAGTTGAGGGTCTTAACACTGAAGCTTTCTTT.

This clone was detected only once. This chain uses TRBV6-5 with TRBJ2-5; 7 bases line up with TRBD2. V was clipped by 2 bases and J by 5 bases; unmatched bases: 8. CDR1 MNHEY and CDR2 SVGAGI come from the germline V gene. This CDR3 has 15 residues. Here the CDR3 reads CASSYQRGGVETQYF. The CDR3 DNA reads TGTGCCAGCAGTTACCAGAGGGGAGGGGTCGAGACCCAGTACTTC.

CDR3 in DNA: TGTGCCAGCAGCTTAACCCCATCCGGACAGGGCGATAAGGGTGAAGCTTTCTTT. It translates to CASSLTPSGQGDKGEAFF. The V call is TRBV7-6, the J call TRBJ1-1; 8 bases align to TRBD1. V trimming: 2 bases; J trimming: 7 bases; junction bases outside the gene matches: 18. CDR1 and CDR2 (germline): SGHVS, FNYEAQ. There are 18 residues in the CDR3.

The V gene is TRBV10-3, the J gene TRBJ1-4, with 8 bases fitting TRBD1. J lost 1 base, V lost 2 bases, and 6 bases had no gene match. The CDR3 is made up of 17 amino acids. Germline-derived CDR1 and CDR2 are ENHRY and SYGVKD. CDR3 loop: CAISERQGAGTNEKLFF. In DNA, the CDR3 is TGTGCCATCAGTGAGAGGCAGGGGGCAGGAACTAATGAAAAACTGTTTTTT.

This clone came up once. CDR3 in DNA: TGTGCCAGCTCACCCGTTTCGGGTAGCGGGGTCCTACAAAGGGAGCAGTTCTTC. This translates into CASSPVSGSGVLQREQFF. The rearrangement joins TRBV18 to TRBJ2-1, with TRBD2 identical over 8 bases. The V gene end was trimmed by 3 bases and the J gene end by 10 bases; junction bases not matched to a gene: 20. Germline CDR1 KGHSH, CDR2 LQKENI. The CDR3 runs 18 residues. Combining the CDR3 with reference TRBV18 and TRBJ2-1 gives the whole variable domain NAGVMQNPRHLVRRRGQEARLRCSPMKGHSHVYWYRQLPEEGLKFMVYLQKENIIDESGMPKERFSAEFPKEGPSILRIQQVVRGDSAAYFCASSPVSGSGVLQREQFFGPGTRLTVL.

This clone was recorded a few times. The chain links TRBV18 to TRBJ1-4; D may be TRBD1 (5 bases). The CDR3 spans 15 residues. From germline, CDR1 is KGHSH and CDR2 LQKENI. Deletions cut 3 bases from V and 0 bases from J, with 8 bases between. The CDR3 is CASSPREATNEKLFF. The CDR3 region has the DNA TGTGCCAGCTCACCCAGGGAAGCAACTAATGAAAAACTGTTTTTT.

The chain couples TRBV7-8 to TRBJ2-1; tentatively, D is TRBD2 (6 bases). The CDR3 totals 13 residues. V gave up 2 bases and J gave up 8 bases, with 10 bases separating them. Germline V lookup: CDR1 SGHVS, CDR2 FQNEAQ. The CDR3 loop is CASSLYGSYEQFF. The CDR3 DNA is TGTGCCAGCAGCTTATACGGGAGTTATGAGCAGTTCTTC.

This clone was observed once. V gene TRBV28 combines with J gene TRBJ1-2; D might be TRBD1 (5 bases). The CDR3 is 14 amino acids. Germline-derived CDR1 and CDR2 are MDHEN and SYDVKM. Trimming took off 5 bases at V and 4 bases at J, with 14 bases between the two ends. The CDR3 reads CASSTGSAVYGYTF. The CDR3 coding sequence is TGTGCCAGCAGTACAGGTTCCGCAGTCTATGGCTACACCTTC.

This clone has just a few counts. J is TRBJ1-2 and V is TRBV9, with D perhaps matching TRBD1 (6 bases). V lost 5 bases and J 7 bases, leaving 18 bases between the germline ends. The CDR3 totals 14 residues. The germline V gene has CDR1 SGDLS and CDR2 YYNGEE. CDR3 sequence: CASRDDRSRGGYTF. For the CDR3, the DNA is TGTGCCAGCAGAGACGACAGGTCCCGGGGTGGCTACACCTTC. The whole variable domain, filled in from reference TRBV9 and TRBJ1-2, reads DSGVTQTPKHLITATGQRVTLRCSPRSGDLSVYWYQQSLDQGLQFLIQYYNGEERAKGNILERFSAQQFPDLHSELNLSSLELGDSALYFCASRDDRSRGGYTFGSGTRLTVV.

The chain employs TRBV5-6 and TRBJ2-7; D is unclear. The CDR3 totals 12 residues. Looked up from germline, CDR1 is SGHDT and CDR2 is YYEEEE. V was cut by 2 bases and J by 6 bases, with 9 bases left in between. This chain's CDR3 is CASSFDYSEQYF. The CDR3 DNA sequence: TGTGCCAGCAGCTTCGATTACAGCGAGCAGTACTTC.